A single sample gave rise to the 9 T cell receptor beta chains below, sequenced in a study of early T cells in non-severe SARS-CoV-2 infection. TCRdb re-called the 5' RACE reads with MiXCR, one entry per CDR3 protein. Here the sample spans just under 60,000 distinct CDR3 sequences, around 8.9% being singletons. Sequencing used whole blood. The source of these receptors is an adult who was a healthcare worker with PCR-confirmed SARS-CoV-2 infection or an uninfected control (not recorded which).

This clonotype was recorded a few times. The rearrangement links TRBV18 to TRBJ2-5; D not resolved. With 2 bases removed from V and 3 bases from J, the gap between germline ends came to 7 bases. Germline-derived CDR1 and CDR2 are KGHSH and LQKENI. The CDR3 is made up of 13 amino acids. CDR3 bases: TGTGCCAGCTCACCAGTAGGGAAAGAGACCCAGTACTTC. Amino acid sequence: CASSPVGKETQYF.

The chain employs TRBV11-2 and TRBJ1-1; unclear D gene. This CDR3 is built from 14 residues. Germline V lookup: CDR1 SGHAT, CDR2 FQNNGV. The V gene lost 5 bases and the J gene lost 3 bases, with 13 bases spanning the gap. The CDR3 coding sequence is TGTGCCAGCAGCCAAATCGTGGGCTACACTGAAGCTTTCTTT. The encoded protein is CASSQIVGYTEAFF.

The table lists this clonotype with many counts. The chain combines TRBV10-3 with TRBJ2-5; D perhaps matches TRBD2 (5 bases). Germline CDR1 ENHRY, CDR2 SYGVKD. V was clipped by 3 bases and J by 3 bases, with 23 bases between them. This CDR3 has 18 amino acids. The DNA of the CDR3 is TGTGCCATCAGTGATCCCCTATCAAGGAGCGGAGAAGAAGAGACCCAGTACTTC. It encodes CAISDPLSRSGEEETQYF.

The V and J genes are TRBV20-1 and TRBJ2-5; D might be TRBD2 (6 bases). The CDR3 is made up of 12 amino acids. V lost 7 bases, J lost 2 bases, and 11 bases lay in between. Germline values: CDR1 DFQATT, CDR2 SNEGSKA (reference sequence). In DNA, the CDR3 is TGCAGTGGCGGGGTAAATCAAGAGACCCAGTACTTC. It is translated as CSGGVNQETQYF.

This clonotype was detected a few times. The chain links TRBV12-3 or TRBV12-4 to TRBJ1-1, with no clear D. The CDR3 runs 11 residues. Between the trimmed V and J ends, which lost 3 bases and 8 bases, there was a span of 7 bases. CDR3 in amino acids: CASSFSGEAFF. CDR3 DNA: TGTGCCAGCAGTTTCTCGGGCGAAGCTTTCTTT.

At least ten counts were recorded for this clonotype. The chain combines TRBV6-5 with TRBJ1-1; D unclear. Germline loops: CDR1 MNHEY, CDR2 SVGAGI. This CDR3 comprises 15 residues. V lost 2 bases, J lost 1 base, and 11 bases lay in between. Written as DNA, the CDR3 is TGTGCCAGCAGTTACCGCGGACTAAAGAACACTGAAGCTTTCTTT. This sequence encodes CASSYRGLKNTEAFF.

This clonotype appeared many times. The chain joins TRBV7-9 to TRBJ2-7, with 7 bases aligning to TRBD1. CDR3 size: 15 residues. Germline-derived CDR1 and CDR2 are SEHNR and FQNEAQ (reference sequence). With 4 bases clipped from V and 0 bases from J, the junction kept 6 bases outside the gene matches. The CDR3: CASSSSDRFSYEQYF. For the CDR3, the DNA is TGTGCCAGCAGCTCCTCGGACAGGTTCTCCTACGAGCAGTACTTC.

J is TRBJ2-7 and V is TRBV20-1; 7 bases fit TRBD2. Trimming cost V 5 bases and J 0 bases; bases outside gene matches: 7. Germline assignment: CDR1 DFQATT and CDR2 SNEGSKA (reference sequence). The CDR3 spans 14 residues. In DNA form, the CDR3 reads TGCAGTGCTGCCCCTAGCGGCAGCTCCTACGAGCAGTACTTC. Residues: CSAAPSGSSYEQYF.

This clonotype occurred many times. The V and J genes are TRBV7-3 and TRBJ2-2; D not certain. The length of the CDR3 is 13 residues. V dropped 4 bases and J dropped 3 bases, with 6 bases sitting between them. Looked up from germline, CDR1 is SGHTA and CDR2 is FQGTGA. CDR3 sequence reads: CASSSSYTGELFF. DNA for the CDR3: TGTGCCAGCAGCTCGAGTTACACCGGGGAGCTGTTTTTT.